This T cell receptor beta chain was identified in a study of T cells after yellow fever vaccination (dated by TCRdb to 2018 to 2020). The study in broad terms: The SMART-Seq v4 Ultra Low Input RNA kit was used to prepare libraries from fractions with low cell numbers. Bulk TCR alpha and beta repertoires were sequenced longitudinally to track T-cell clones before and after primary and booster YFV17D yellow fever vaccination. Two healthy male donors made up the cohort, one aged 18 to 30 years and the other aged 30 to 40 years. Blood was drawn at multiple timepoints before and after primary and secondary immunization, with bulk PBMC replicates and cell subsets isolated.

CDR1 is given as MGHRA and CDR2 as YSYEKL, both from the germline V gene. At the junction V is shortened by 1 base and J by 12 bases; bases outside the gene matches: 6. Inclusive of the bounding cysteine and phenylalanine, the CDR3 is 13 residues long. Only the CDR3 DNA stays, 39 bases, in frame from base 1. What this sample's treatment or condition label stands for: live attenuated yellow fever vaccine strain. At each blood-draw timepoint, two biological replicates of bulk PBMCs were obtained. A standard Ficoll-Paque protocol was used to isolate PBMCs from peripheral blood. RNA was extracted with TriZol from bulk PBMCs, CD4 and CD8 fractions, and dextramer-positive and dextramer-negative fractions. This clonotype was detected a few times. This receptor's antigen is unknown. No much larger clone is present one base from it, and per-base qualities are unavailable. TCR cDNA was synthesized by 5'RACE template switching, through which a universal primer site and unique molecular identifiers were introduced. cDNA synthesis was primed from both the TCR alpha and TCR beta constant segments. Two PCR steps were used to amplify libraries, with sample barcodes and sequencing adapters being added in the second step. Sequencing of libraries was done on Illumina HiSeq 2500 (2x100 bp) or NovaSeq (2x150 bp). The paper's data handling went like this. Reads were demultiplexed and collapsed into UMI consensus sequences with MIGEC, and V(D)J alignment was performed with MiXCR. Vaccine-responding clonotypes were defined with edgeR using replicate PBMC samples, requiring FDR below 0.01 and a log2 fold change above 5 up to day 15. Each bulk clonotype received a CD4 or CD8 identity based on whether the sequenced CD4 or CD8 repertoire contained that clonotype at higher abundance. TCRdb redid the processing of the public reads, applying fastp at Q25 and MiXCR, and retained in-frame beta chains. Rows with one shared CDR3 protein collapse into an entry with the most common genes and DNA. TCRdb's processing, not the study's, gives the V and J calls here. The sample table records under 700,000 distinct CDR3 sequences; around a sixth of these occur just once. Of the sample, roughly 17% falls within the top ten clones.

Here is what the overall study found, with its caveats: Because only a couple of donors were included in the study, the extent to which the findings can be generalized is limited. After the booster, most of the clones that had expanded following primary vaccination were detected again (just under 97% of CD4 and more than 85% of CD8), which suggests that memory was broadly maintained. A small share of clonotypes was detected in both CD4 and CD8 compartments, with the overlap likely arising from convergent recombination. Computational filtering was needed because FACS-sorted repertoires could contain abundant contaminating clonotypes from the bulk population. Compared with the primary T-cell response, the secondary T-cell response was faster but weaker, reaching its peak on day 5 rather than on day 15.

The TCR originated in a young man who received the YFV17D yellow fever vaccine. The sample here was PBMCs, taken about 5 days after the first yellow fever vaccination. This chain is built from TRBV4-1 and TRBJ2-1, with TRBD1 matching 7 junction bases. At the DNA level, the sequence is TGCGCCAGCAGCCAAGCACAGGGGCTCGGGCAGTTCTTC. Translated, this is CASSQAQGLGQFF.